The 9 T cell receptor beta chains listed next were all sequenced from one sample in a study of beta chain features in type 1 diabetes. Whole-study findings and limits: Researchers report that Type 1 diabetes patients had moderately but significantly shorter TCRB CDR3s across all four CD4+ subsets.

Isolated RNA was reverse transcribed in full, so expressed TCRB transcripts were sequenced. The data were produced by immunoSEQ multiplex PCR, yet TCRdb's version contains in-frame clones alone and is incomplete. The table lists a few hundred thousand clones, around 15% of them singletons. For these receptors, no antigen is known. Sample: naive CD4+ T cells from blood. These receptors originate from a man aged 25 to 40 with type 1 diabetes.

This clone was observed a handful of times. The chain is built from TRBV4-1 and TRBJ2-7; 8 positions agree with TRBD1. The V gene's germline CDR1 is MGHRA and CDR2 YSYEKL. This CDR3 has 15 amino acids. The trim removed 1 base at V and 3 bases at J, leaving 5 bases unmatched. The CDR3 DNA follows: TGCGCCAGCAGCCAAGTCGGGGGACAGGTCTACGAGCAGTACTTC. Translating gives CASSQVGGQVYEQYF.

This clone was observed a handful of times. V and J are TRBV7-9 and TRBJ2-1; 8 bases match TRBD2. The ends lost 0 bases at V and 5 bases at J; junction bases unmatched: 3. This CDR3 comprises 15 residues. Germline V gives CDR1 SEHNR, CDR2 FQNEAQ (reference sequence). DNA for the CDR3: TGTGCCAGCAGCTTAGCTAGCGGGGTAAACAATGAGCAGTTCTTC. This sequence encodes CASSLASGVNNEQFF. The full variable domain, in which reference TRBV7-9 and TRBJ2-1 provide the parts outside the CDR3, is DTGVSQNPRHKITKRGQNVTFRCDPISEHNRLYWYRQTLGQGPEFLTYFQNEAQLEKSRLLSDRFSAERPKGSFSTLEIQRTEQGDSAMYLCASSLASGVNNEQFFGPGTRLTVL.

CDR3 amino acids: CASSLAGSTYEQYF. The CDR3 DNA sequence: TGTGCCAGCAGCTTAGCGGGATCAACCTACGAGCAGTACTTC. V is TRBV5-4 and J is TRBJ2-7; 7 positions match TRBD2. Germline V gives CDR1 SGHNT, CDR2 YYREEE (reference sequence). The CDR3 is 14 amino acids. Trimming cost V 2 bases and J 2 bases; bases outside gene matches: 4.

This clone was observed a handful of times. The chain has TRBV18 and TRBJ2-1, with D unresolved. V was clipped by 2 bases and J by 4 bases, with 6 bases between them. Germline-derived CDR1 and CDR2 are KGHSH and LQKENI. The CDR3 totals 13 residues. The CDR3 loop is CASSPSPYNEQFF. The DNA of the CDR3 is TGTGCCAGCTCACCAAGCCCATACAATGAGCAGTTCTTC.

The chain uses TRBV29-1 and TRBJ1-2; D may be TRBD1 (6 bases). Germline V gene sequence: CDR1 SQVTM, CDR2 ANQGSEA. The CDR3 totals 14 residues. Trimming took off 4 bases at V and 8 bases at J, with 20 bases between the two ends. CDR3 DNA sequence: TGCAGCGTTGGTACACAGGGTATTAAGTACGGCTACACCTTC. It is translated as CSVGTQGIKYGYTF.

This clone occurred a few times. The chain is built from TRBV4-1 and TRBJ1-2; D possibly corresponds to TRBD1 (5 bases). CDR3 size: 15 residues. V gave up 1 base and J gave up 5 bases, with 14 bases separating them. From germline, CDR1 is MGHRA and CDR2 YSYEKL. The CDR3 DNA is TGCGCCAGCAGCCAAGTATTCAGGGCTATATATGGCTACACCTTC. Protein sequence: CASSQVFRAIYGYTF.

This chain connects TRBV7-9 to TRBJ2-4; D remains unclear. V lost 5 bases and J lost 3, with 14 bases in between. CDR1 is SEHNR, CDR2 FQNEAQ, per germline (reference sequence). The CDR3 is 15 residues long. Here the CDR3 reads CASSVTRFGKNIQYF. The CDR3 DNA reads TGTGCCAGCAGCGTGACGAGGTTTGGCAAAAACATTCAGTACTTC.

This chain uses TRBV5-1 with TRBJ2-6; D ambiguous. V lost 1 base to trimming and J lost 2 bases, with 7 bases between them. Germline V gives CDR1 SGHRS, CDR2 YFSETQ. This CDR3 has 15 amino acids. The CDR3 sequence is CASSLQAAGANVLTF. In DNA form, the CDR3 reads TGCGCCAGCAGCTTGCAAGCAGCTGGGGCCAACGTCCTGACTTTC.

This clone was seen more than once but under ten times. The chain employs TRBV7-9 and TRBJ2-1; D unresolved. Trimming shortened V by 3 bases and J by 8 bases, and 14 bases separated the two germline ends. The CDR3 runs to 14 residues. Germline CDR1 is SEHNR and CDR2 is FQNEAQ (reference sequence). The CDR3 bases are TGTGCCAGCAGCTTTAGCTCCCTGTGGGATGAGCAGTTCTTC. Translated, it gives CASSFSSLWDEQFF.